This T cell receptor beta chain emerged from a study of early T cells in non-severe SARS-CoV-2 infection. Study as a whole: RNA in bulk from unsorted whole blood was sequenced, and chains were unpaired. Study findings and constraints: Missing private and CD4 specificities, VDJdb matching favored anti-spike CD8 responses.

Germline V gene data show CDR1 as DFQATT and CDR2 as SNEGSKA (reference sequence). This CDR3 is 16 amino acids long. V lost 6 bases and J lost 0; bases outside the gene matches: 8. Molecules of cDNA were individually given unique molecular identifiers that were attached to them. TCRdb re-derived calls from the 5' RACE reads in MiXCR, one entry per CDR3 protein. The sample yields roughly 99,000 distinct CDR3 sequences, approximately 12% seen once. Comments on this clonotype: What it binds is unknown.

This chain joins TRBV20-1 and TRBJ1-6; 7 nucleotides align to TRBD1. This TCR was recovered from an adult who was a healthcare worker with PCR-confirmed SARS-CoV-2 infection or an uninfected control (not recorded which). This sample comprised whole blood, obtained at baseline. This chain's CDR3 is CSARDSSSSYNSPLHF. CDR3 coding DNA: TGCAGTGCCAGGGACAGTTCGAGCTCCTATAATTCACCCCTCCACTTT.